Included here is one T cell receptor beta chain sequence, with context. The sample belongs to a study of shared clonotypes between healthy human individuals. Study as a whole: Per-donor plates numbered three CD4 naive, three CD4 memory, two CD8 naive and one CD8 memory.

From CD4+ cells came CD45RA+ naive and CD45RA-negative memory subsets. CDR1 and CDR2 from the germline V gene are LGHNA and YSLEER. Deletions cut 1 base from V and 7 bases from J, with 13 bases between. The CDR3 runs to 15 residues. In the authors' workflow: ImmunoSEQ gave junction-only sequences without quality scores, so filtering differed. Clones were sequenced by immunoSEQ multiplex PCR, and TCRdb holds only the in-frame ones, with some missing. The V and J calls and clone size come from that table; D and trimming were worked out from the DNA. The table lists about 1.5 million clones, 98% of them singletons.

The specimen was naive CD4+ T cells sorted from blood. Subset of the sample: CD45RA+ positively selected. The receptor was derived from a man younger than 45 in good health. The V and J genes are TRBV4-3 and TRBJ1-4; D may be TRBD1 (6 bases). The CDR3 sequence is CASSQAEQGSEKLFF. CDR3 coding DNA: TGCGCCAGCAGCCAAGCCGAACAGGGTAGTGAAAAACTGTTTTTT.